A selection of T cell receptor delta chains follows, all from one sample in a study of gammadelta T cells in human blood. TCRdb fed the RT-PCR reads into CATT to redo clone calling. The data contain over 1,000 delta-chain clones, about 1.8% of them singletons. Input material: non-Vgamma9Vdelta2 gamma-delta T cells from adult blood. These receptors were obtained from a human donor. The CDR3 runs from the conserved cysteine through the conserved F or W. A D gene is named only where the DNA matches it firmly. Clone size is shown for a subset of rows, as once, few, many or a class of expanded clone.

TRDJ3 | medium-sized | - | TRDV1 | TGTGCTCTTGGGGGCCGGGGGCTACTCGTAAACTGGAGCAGAGCCTCCTGGGACACCCGACAGATGTTTTTC | CALGGRGLLVNWSRASWDTRQMFF
TRDJ1 | large | TRDD3 | TRDV1 | TGTGCTCTTGGGGAACTTTCCCCTCCTGATAGAGGCGGGTGGGGGACTTCGTACACCGATAAACTCATCTTT | CALGELSPPDRGGWGTSYTDKLIF
TRDJ1 | large | TRDD3 | TRDV1 | TGTGCTCTTGGGGAACGGTATCACTACAGACGTGTACTGGGGGATACCGGCACCGATAAACTCATCTTT | CALGERYHYRRVLGDTGTDKLIF
TRDJ1 | - | TRDD3 | TRAV38-2/DV8 | TGTGCTTTACGGGGTCTACTGGGGATGGCCGATAAACTCATCTTT | CALRGLLGMADKLIF
TRDJ1 | medium-sized | TRDD3 | TRDV1 | TGTGCTCTTGGGGAACGGGGTCATCCTACGAACTGGGGGGCGTACACCGATAAACTCATCTTT | CALGERGHPTNWGAYTDKLIF
TRDJ1 | medium-sized | - | TRDV1 | TGTGCTCTTGGGGAAGGTCTGAAAAAACGGGCTGTATTCTTTTGGGCAAACACCGATAAACTCATCTTT | CALGEGLKKRAVFFWANTDKLIF
TRDJ4 | large | TRDD3 | TRDV3 | TGTGCCTTCACCCTTACTACGTACTGGGGGATACGGAGACCCCTGATCTTT | CAFTLTTYWGIRRPLIF
TRDJ1 | medium-sized | - | TRDV1 | TGTGCTCTTGGGAACCTCCCATTTTTTCGGGGAGCGGGGGATCCTACGAGGGGGATTTCCGATAAACTCATCTTT | CALGNLPFFRGAGDPTRGISDKLIF
TRDJ1 | large | TRDD3 | TRDV1 | TGTGCTCTTGGGGACCACGATCGGGGATACGCTCAGAGAGGGGGTAAACTCATCTTT | CALGDHDRGYAQRGGKLIF
TRDJ1 | - | TRDD3 | TRDV1 | TGTGCTCTTGGGGAACTTAGGTCCCTTCCCACCTACTGGGGGGATCACACCGATAAACTCATCTTT | CALGELRSLPTYWGDHTDKLIF
TRDJ1 | medium-sized | TRDD3 | TRAV38-2/DV8 | TGTGCTTATAGGAGGCCCTTCTTCAGGGGAGGGATACCGCACGCCGATAAACTCATCTTT | CAYRRPFFRGGIPHADKLIF
TRDJ1 | medium-sized | - | TRDV1 | TGTGCTCTTGGGGATCCGTTCCATCCGTTGGGGGTTATGCGCACCGATAAACTCATCTTT | CALGDPFHPLGVMRTDKLIF
TRDJ1 | medium-sized | - | TRDV1 | TGTGCTCTTGGGCCTCCTTCCTTTACGTACTGGGGGCCGTTGGGCACCGATAAACTCATCTTT | CALGPPSFTYWGPLGTDKLIF
TRDJ1 | large | - | TRDV3 | TGTGCCTCCTCACCCCTACTTCTACGGGCAAAAAACACCGATAAACTCATCTTT | CASSPLLLRAKNTDKLIF
TRDJ1 | medium-sized | TRDD3 | TRDV1 | TGTGCTCTTGGGGGTAAGTCCTGGCCTATCCGGTGTACTGGGGGACTCAACCACTACACCGATAAACTCATCTTT | CALGGKSWPIRCTGGLNHYTDKLIF
TRDJ1 | medium-sized | TRDD3 | TRDV3 | TGTGCCTTGGGGGTTTCCCGTCCCCGGGGTGGGGGATATCGGGGGACACACACCGATAAACTCATCTTT | CALGVSRPRGGGYRGTHTDKLIF
TRDJ1 | large | - | TRDV3 | TGTGCCTTTCTAAGGTCGGGATTTAAAACCGATAAACTCATCTTT | CAFLRSGFKTDKLIF
TRDJ1 | medium-sized | TRDD3 | TRDV1 | TGTGCTCTTGGGGAGTTCCCCCAAGGACTGGGGGATACGCCCGATAAACTCATCTTT | CALGEFPQGLGDTPDKLIF
TRDJ1 | medium-sized | - | TRDV1 | TGTGCTCTTGGGGGGGCGGGACCTAGGGCAATATACACCGATAAACTCATCTTT | CALGGAGPRAIYTDKLIF
TRDJ1 | - | TRDD3 | TRAV23/DV6 | TGTGCTGTGGTCCTTCCTACTTTTTTAAACTGGGGGATACTACGCTACACCGATAAACTCATCTTT | CAVVLPTFLNWGILRYTDKLIF
TRDJ1 | medium-sized | TRDD3 | TRDV1 | TGTGCTCTTGGGGATAAGGGATACGATTCTTCCGATAAACTCATCTTT | CALGDKGYDSSDKLIF
TRDJ3 | medium-sized | TRDD3 | TRDV1 | TGTGCTCTTGGGGGACCCTCTCCTACGTTTAACTGGGGGTGGTCCTGGGACACCCGACAGATGTTTTTC | CALGGPSPTFNWGWSWDTRQMFF
TRDJ3 | large | TRDD3 | TRDV1 | TGTGCTCTTGGGGAAACGAAAGTCCTATGGGACTGGGGGATCCCAGAGCCCTCCTGGGACACCCGACAGATGTTTTTC | CALGETKVLWDWGIPEPSWDTRQMFF
TRDJ1 | few | - | TRDV1 | TGTGCTCTTGGGGAGGTACGCGCCTTCCGTAGGGGACACTACACCGATAAACTCATCTTT | CALGEVRAFRRGHYTDKLIF
TRDJ1 | large | TRDD3 | TRDV1 | TGTGCTCTTGGGGACCCCCCGTACTGGGGGCACTCGTACACCGATAAACTCATCTTT | CALGDPPYWGHSYTDKLIF
TRDJ1 | large | TRDD3 | TRAV29/DV5 | TGTGCAGCAAGAATGCACCGCCCCCCTAGTACTGGGGGATACACCGATAAACTCATCTTT | CAARMHRPPSTGGYTDKLIF
TRDJ1 | medium-sized | TRDD2 | TRDV1 | TGTGCTCTTGGGGAAGGTAAGCCTTCCTACCCCCGACGACTCCTCGATAAACTCATCTTT | CALGEGKPSYPRRLLDKLIF
TRDJ1 | - | - | TRDV1 | TGTGCTCTTGGGGATGGGGGTCGATACAGACATAAACTCATCTTT | CALGDGGRYRHKLIF
TRDJ1 | medium-sized | TRDD3 | TRDV3 | TGTGCCTTTGCCGACCCCCGGGGCCTACTGGGGGATACGCAACGGGACACCGATAAACTCATCTTT | CAFADPRGLLGDTQRDTDKLIF
TRDJ1 | large | TRDD3 | TRDV1 | TGTGCTCTTGGGGAACGGACAATCTATGGGTCTGGGGGAAACGATAAACTCATCTTT | CALGERTIYGSGGNDKLIF
TRDJ1 | large | TRDD3 | TRDV1 | TGTGCTCTTGGGGAACTGGCTTATTTCTGGGGGATAGAGACCGATAAACTCATCTTT | CALGELAYFWGIETDKLIF
TRDJ1 | medium-sized | TRDD2 | TRDV1 | TGTGCTCTTGGGGACCCTGCCTTCCTACCATCGAGAGGGATACAAGGACTCATCTTT | CALGDPAFLPSRGIQGLIF
TRDJ1 | large | TRDD3 | TRDV1 | TGTGCTCTTGGGGGGACCGAATTCTCTCCTGGGGGATATGTCAGGGTCACCGATAAACTCATCTTT | CALGGTEFSPGGYVRVTDKLIF
TRDJ1 | large | - | TRDV1 | TGTGCTCTTGGGGAACGGTGGTACGTCCCAACTGGTGTTCGGACCGATCAACTCATCTTT | CALGERWYVPTGVRTDQLIF
TRDJ1 | large | - | TRDV1 | TGTGCTCTTGGGGAACCCCTTTTGTCCGATAAACTCATCTTT | CALGEPLLSDKLIF
TRDJ1 | large | TRDD3 | TRDV1 | TGTGCTCTTGGGTCTTCTCCATCCTCGCCGACTACGTTCGGGGGATATCTGGGGTGGGAGTACACCGATAAACTCATCTTT | CALGSSPSSPTTFGGYLGWEYTDKLIF
TRDJ1 | medium-sized | TRDD3 | TRDV1 | TGTGCTCTTGGGGGTTCCACCTCCTTGTTACTGGGGGCCCCGTACACCGATAAACTCATCTTT | CALGGSTSLLLGAPYTDKLIF
TRDJ1 | - | - | TRDV1 | TGTGCTCTTGGGGCCCCCCACTCCTACAGGTCCGATAAACTCATCTTT | CALGAPHSYRSDKLIF
TRDJ1 | medium-sized | - | TRAV29/DV5 | TGTGCAGCAAGTAGCCAAACCGATAAACTCATCTTT | CAASSQTDKLIF
TRDJ1 | medium-sized | - | TRDV1 | TGTGCTCTTGTCTCCCCCCAACCGGCCTTCCCAATCGGGATTAACGATAAACTCATCTTT | CALVSPQPAFPIGINDKLIF
TRDJ2 | large | TRDD3 | TRDV1 | TGTGCTCTTGGGGAGCCGCGGGAAAGGTTGGCCCTTACTGGGGGATACAGCAGGACAGCACAACTCTTCTTT | CALGEPRERLALTGGYSRTAQLFF
TRDJ1 | - | TRDD3 | TRDV1 | TGCTCTGGGGGACTTCCCTTTTCCTACCGCTACTTCACCTGGGGGATACGCGGGGCCGATAAACTCATCTTT | CSGGLPFSYRYFTWGIRGADKLIF
TRDJ1 | medium-sized | TRDD3 | TRDV1 | TGTGCTCTTGGGAACCCAGGCCTTCCTACTAGATTGGGGGATACGTCAGCCCGGAGGTACACCGATAAACTCATCTTT | CALGNPGLPTRLGDTSARRYTDKLIF
TRDJ1 | - | - | TRDV1 | TGTGCTCTTGGGGGCCTGCCAGGCGGGTTTAGGGGGACCGCTCCCGTGTACACCGATAAACTCATCTTT | CALGGLPGGFRGTAPVYTDKLIF
TRDJ1 | large | TRDD3 | TRAV29/DV5 | TGTGCAGCAAGCGACTCGGACTGGGGGATCCCGTACACCGATAAACTCATCTTT | CAASDSDWGIPYTDKLIF
TRDJ1 | medium-sized | TRDD3 | TRDV1 | TGTGCTCTTGGAATATGGTCGATCTGGGGGATAGACCATTACACCGATAAACTCATCTTT | CALGIWSIWGIDHYTDKLIF
TRDJ1 | large | - | TRDV1 | TGTGCTCTTGGGGAACGGAGGGTTCCCCCTTGCCTTCCCGCCAAACTCATCTTT | CALGERRVPPCLPAKLIF
TRDJ1 | large | - | TRDV1 | TGTGCTCTTGGGGCCGACCCTTCCTACGGGGGGATACTGACCGATAAACTCATCTTT | CALGADPSYGGILTDKLIF
TRDJ1 | medium-sized | - | TRDV2 | TGTGCCTGTGACACTCGGAAGCAAAAGGAGTCCGATAAACTCATCTTT | CACDTRKQKESDKLIF